This entry lists 13 T cell receptor beta chains sequenced from one sample in a study of blood T cells in healthy people across ages. Then a second PCR, running about 6 to 12 cycles, was carried out with a sample-barcoded 5' primer and a J-beta primer mix. TCRdb recomputed calls from the 5' RACE reads with MiXCR, one row per CDR3 protein. The repertoire holds approximately 810,000 distinct CDR3 sequences, with roughly 35% as singletons. Source material: blood. These receptors were obtained from a man aged 18 to 29 in good health.

The chain couples TRBV5-1 to TRBJ2-2, with a tentative D call TRBD1 (5 bases). V lost 7 bases and J lost 3, with 10 bases in between. The CDR3 has 13 amino acids. Germline CDR1 is SGHRS and CDR2 is YFSETQ. CDR3: CASALGDTGELFF. CDR3 in DNA: TGCGCCAGCGCCCTAGGGGACACCGGGGAGCTGTTTTTT. The full variable domain, rest sourced from reference TRBV5-1 and TRBJ2-2, is KAGVTQTPRYLIKTRGQQVTLSCSPISGHRSVSWYQQTPGQGLQFLFEYFSETQRNKGNFPGRFSGRQFSNSRSEMNVSTLELGDSALYLCASALGDTGELFFGEGSRLTVL.

For this clonotype: This may be a read error: a much more frequent sequence differs by one nucleotide. The chain couples TRBV4-1 to TRBJ2-7; tentatively, D is TRBD2 (5 bases). This CDR3 has 15 amino acids. V was trimmed by 4 bases and J by 2 bases, leaving 15 bases between them. Germline lookup yields CDR1 MGHRA and CDR2 YSYEKL. The DNA of the CDR3 is TGCGCCAGCAGCCGTGGACGGGGTACCACCTACGAGCAGTACTTC. Protein product: CASSRGRGTTYEQYF.

This chain joins TRBV20-1 and TRBJ2-5; D perhaps matches TRBD1 (6 bases). The last part of the DNA fits TRBJ2-7 better; the J call may be wrong. CDR3 size: 14 residues. Germline values: CDR1 DFQATT, CDR2 SNEGSKA (reference sequence). The chain's CDR3 is CSARDPRTVDEQYF. DNA for the CDR3: TGCAGTGCTAGAGATCCGCGGACAGTGGACGAGCAGTACTTC.

This sequence joins TRBV29-1 and TRBJ1-1; tentative D call: TRBD1 (6 bases). CDR1 SQVTM and CDR2 ANQGSEA come from the germline V gene. V lost 4 bases to trimming and J lost 3 bases, with 12 bases between them. There are 13 residues in the CDR3. Written as DNA, the CDR3 is TGCAGCGTTGCCTACAGGGAGGACACTGAAGCTTTCTTT. This translates into CSVAYREDTEAFF.

This chain links TRBV5-6 with TRBJ2-1; D uncertain. Looked up from germline, CDR1 is SGHDT and CDR2 is YYEEEE. The length of the CDR3 is 14 residues. V gave up 0 bases and J gave up 9 bases, with 13 bases separating them. The CDR3 region has the DNA TGTGCCAGCAGCTTGGGGCGATCCCTAACTGAGCAGTTCTTC. This encodes CASSLGRSLTEQFF.

As to this clonotype: This may stem from a read error, because a much larger clone lies one nucleotide away. The V gene is TRBV12-3 or TRBV12-4, the J gene TRBJ2-3; 8 bases line up with TRBD1. The CDR3 runs 15 residues. V lost 6 bases and J lost 1; bases outside the gene matches: 6. The CDR3 DNA sequence: TGTGCCAGCAGCCCAGCACAGGGGGGCACAGATACGCAGTATTTT. Amino acid sequence: CASSPAQGGTDTQYF.

This clonotype was counted ten times or more. This chain links TRBV7-9 with TRBJ1-5; the D gene is possibly TRBD1 (6 bases). This CDR3 has 17 residues. Germline values: CDR1 SEHNR, CDR2 FQNEAQ (reference sequence). Trimming cost V 2 bases and J 3 bases, with 17 bases left between them. The CDR3 spells CASSLKHRVSVNQPQHF. The CDR3 DNA sequence: TGTGCCAGCAGCTTAAAGCACAGGGTTTCGGTCAATCAGCCCCAGCATTTT.

The V call is TRBV29-1, the J call TRBJ2-3, with D perhaps TRBD1 or TRBD2 (5 bases each). This CDR3 is 13 amino acids long. Trimming removed 4 bases from V and 2 bases from J, with 10 bases in between. Germline V CDR1 and CDR2: SQVTM, ANQGSEA. This CDR3 is CSVGGRITDTQYF. In DNA, the CDR3 is TGCAGCGTTGGGGGACGGATCACAGATACGCAGTATTTT.

The sample holds many counts of this clonotype. The V call is TRBV7-2, the J call TRBJ2-3; D is undetermined. Deletions cut 4 bases from V and 2 bases from J, with 10 bases between. Germline V CDR1 and CDR2: SGHTA, FQGNSA. This CDR3 region has 14 residues. CDR3: CASSSLRLTDTQYF. CDR3 DNA sequence: TGTGCCAGCAGCTCCCTAAGGCTCACAGATACGCAGTATTTT.

The rearrangement joins TRBV5-1 to TRBJ2-2; D possibly corresponds to TRBD2 (7 bases). The CDR3 is 15 residues long. The germline CDR1 and CDR2 sequences are SGHRS and YFSETQ. With 3 bases removed from V and 9 bases from J, the gap between germline ends came to 18 bases. CDR3 in amino acids: CASSWEGGLVRELFF. The CDR3 DNA follows: TGCGCCAGCAGCTGGGAGGGGGGCCTGGTCCGGGAGCTGTTTTTT.

This clonotype was counted a few times. The chain couples TRBV12-3 or TRBV12-4 to TRBJ2-2, with 9 bases that match TRBD2. The junction had 11 bases not matched to a gene; V was cut back by 5 bases and J by 13 bases. The CDR3 consists of 14 residues. CDR3 sequence: CASSAGLAGSPLFF. The CDR3 coding sequence is TGTGCCAGCAGTGCGGGACTAGCCGGTTCTCCGCTGTTTTTT.

The CDR3 reads CASSLDTGTDYGYTF. The DNA for the CDR3 is TGCGCCAGCAGCTTGGACACCGGGACAGACTATGGCTACACCTTC. The genes are TRBV5-1 and TRBJ1-2, with 7 bases aligning to TRBD1. V was pared by 0 bases and J by 3 bases, with 5 bases of the junction left unmatched. The germline V gene has CDR1 SGHRS and CDR2 YFSETQ. This CDR3 region has 15 residues.

The chain recombines TRBV6-6 with TRBJ1-5, with D possibly being TRBD1 (5 bases). Germline CDR1 is MNHNY and CDR2 is SVGAGI (reference sequence). The V end lost 2 bases, the J end lost 4 bases, and 15 bases lay between the germline ends. The CDR3 extends over 16 amino acids. The CDR3: CASSYIATARNQPQHF. The CDR3, as DNA: TGTGCCAGCAGTTACATCGCGACAGCACGGAATCAGCCCCAGCATTTT.